The 13 T cell receptor beta chains reported below all come from one sample, sequenced in a study of CD8 T cell repertoires and HIV-1 epitope variants. The protocol was immunoSEQ multiplex PCR, while the TCRdb copy is restricted to in-frame clones and leaves out a portion. The sample lists about 5,000 clones, about two thirds occurring once. These receptors are not linked to any known antigen. The source material was cultured CD8+ T cells derived from PBMCs. The source of these receptors is a male donor with HIV.

The V call is TRBV9, the J call TRBJ2-1, with 7 bases identical to TRBD2. Unmatched junction bases numbered 13, after V lost 3 bases and J lost 10 bases. The CDR3 is made up of 15 amino acids. Looked up from germline, CDR1 is SGDLS and CDR2 is YYNGEE. The CDR3 region has the DNA TGTGCCAGCAGCGGGGCCGGGACTACCCTTGGGGAGCAGTTCTTC. This gives the protein CASSGAGTTLGEQFF.

This clone was recorded only once. The V gene is TRBV5-4, the J gene TRBJ2-1; 8 bases match TRBD1. Trimming cost V 5 bases and J 7 bases; bases outside gene matches: 11. Looked up from germline, CDR1 is SGHNT and CDR2 is YYREEE (reference sequence). This CDR3 spans 15 amino acids. The CDR3 sequence is CASRPGQGTFNEQFF. The CDR3 DNA sequence: TGTGCCAGCAGACCAGGACAGGGAACATTTAATGAGCAGTTCTTC.

CDR3 DNA: TGCGCCAGCAGCTATACAGGGGGCGGGCCCGGGGAGCTGTTTTTT. The encoded protein is CASSYTGGGPGELFF. This chain joins TRBV4-1 and TRBJ2-2; 9 positions match TRBD1. The CDR3 extends over 15 amino acids. Germline trimming cut 5 bases from V and 6 bases from J; bases unmatched to any gene: 7. Germline loops: CDR1 MGHRA, CDR2 YSYEKL.

In its sample, this clone was seen a few times. The chain links TRBV7-9 to TRBJ2-5, with TRBD1 matching over 9 bases. V was clipped by 5 bases and J by 1 base; unmatched bases: 8. CDR1 and CDR2 (germline): SEHNR, FQNEAQ (reference sequence). The CDR3 sequence is 16 residues long. This CDR3 reads CASSRLEQGAQETQYF. In DNA, the CDR3 is TGTGCCAGCAGCCGCCTTGAACAGGGGGCCCAAGAGACCCAGTACTTC.

V is TRBV9 and J is TRBJ1-1; 7 bases line up with TRBD1. This CDR3 comprises 15 residues. Trimming took 4 bases from V and 1 from J; bases not matched to a gene: 7. CDR1 is SGDLS, CDR2 YYNGEE, per germline. DNA for the CDR3: TGTGCCAGCAGCTTCCAGACAGGGAGGAACACTGAAGCTTTCTTT. This sequence encodes CASSFQTGRNTEAFF.

The chain uses TRBV12-5 and TRBJ2-1; 11 bases align to TRBD2. The junction had 4 bases not matched to a gene; V was cut back by 6 bases and J by 6 bases. Germline V gene data show CDR1 as LGHNT and CDR2 as FRNRAP. The CDR3 spans 14 residues. CDR3 nucleotide sequence: TGTGCTAGTGGATTAGCGGGAGGGTTCAATGAGCAGTTCTTC. Protein product: CASGLAGGFNEQFF. Based on the CDR3 plus reference TRBV12-5 and TRBJ2-1, the full variable domain is DARVTQTPRHKVTEMGQEVTMRCQPILGHNTVFWYRQTMMQGLELLAYFRNRAPLDDSGMPKDRFSAEMPDATLATLKIQPSEPRDSAVYFCASGLAGGFNEQFFGPGTRLTVL.

V is TRBV28 and J is TRBJ1-1; 7 positions match TRBD1. Trimming took 2 bases from V and 8 from J; bases not matched to a gene: 17. Germline assignment: CDR1 MDHEN and CDR2 SYDVKM. The CDR3 contains 17 residues. The chain's CDR3 is CASSLDRDLSFAREAFF. CDR3 coding DNA: TGTGCCAGCAGTTTAGACAGGGACCTGTCCTTTGCCAGGGAAGCTTTCTTT.

The genes are TRBV19 and TRBJ2-2, with D tentatively TRBD1 (6 bases). This CDR3 comprises 15 residues. Germline assignment: CDR1 LNHDA and CDR2 SQIVND (reference sequence). Trimming removed 5 bases from V and 5 bases from J, with 15 bases in between. CDR3 coding DNA: TGTGCCAGTAGTTTATACAGGGATAAAACCGGGGAGCTGTTTTTT. This encodes CASSLYRDKTGELFF. The full variable domain, rest sourced from reference TRBV19 and TRBJ2-2, is DGGITQSPKYLFRKEGQNVTLSCEQNLNHDAMYWYRQDPGQGLRLIYYSQIVNDFQKGDIAEGYSVSREKKESFPLTVTSAQKNPTAFYLCASSLYRDKTGELFFGEGSRLTVL.

The chain has TRBV19 and TRBJ1-6; D is ambiguous. The CDR3 is 12 residues long. V lost 5 bases, J lost 8 bases, and 7 bases lay in between. In germline, CDR1 is LNHDA, CDR2 SQIVND (reference sequence). The CDR3 protein is CASSQQYSPLHF. In DNA, the CDR3 is TGTGCCAGTAGTCAACAATATTCACCCCTCCACTTT.

This clone was picked up one time. The gene calls are TRBV5-1 and TRBJ2-7, with D unresolved. There are 14 residues in the CDR3. V shed 0 bases and J shed 5 bases, with 12 bases lying between them. CDR1 SGHRS and CDR2 YFSETQ come from the germline V gene. CDR3 coding DNA: TGCGCCAGCAGCTTGGCACCTCTCAGGAACGAGCAGTACTTC. This sequence encodes CASSLAPLRNEQYF.

The CDR3 DNA is TGTGCCAGCAGCCCGAGCGGGGGGCCCTACAATGAGCAGTTCTTC. Translated: CASSPSGGPYNEQFF. This sequence joins TRBV7-9 and TRBJ2-1; 9 nucleotides match TRBD2. The CDR3 covers 15 residues. Trimming at V came to 5 bases and at J to 2 bases, leaving 4 bases not matched to a gene. From germline, CDR1 is SEHNR and CDR2 FQNEAQ (reference sequence). Full variable domain (missing parts from reference TRBV7-9 and TRBJ2-1): DTGVSQNPRHKITKRGQNVTFRCDPISEHNRLYWYRQTLGQGPEFLTYFQNEAQLEKSRLLSDRFSAERPKGSFSTLEIQRTEQGDSAMYLCASSPSGGPYNEQFFGPGTRLTVL.

This clone was observed a few times. V gene TRBV6-1 combines with J gene TRBJ1-1; the D is unclear. Between the trimmed V and J ends, which lost 7 bases and 0 bases, there was a span of 15 bases. The CDR3 extends over 15 amino acids. CDR1 MNHNS and CDR2 SASEGT come from the germline V gene. This CDR3 reads CASTPPRLMNTEAFF. DNA of the CDR3: TGTGCCAGCACCCCACCCAGGCTTATGAACACTGAAGCTTTCTTT.

This chain connects TRBV28 to TRBJ1-2; 7 bases agree with TRBD1. The junction had 5 bases not matched to a gene; V was cut back by 2 bases and J by 8 bases. The CDR3 contains 13 residues. Looked up from germline, CDR1 is MDHEN and CDR2 is SYDVKM. CDR3 in DNA: TGTGCCAGCAGTTTAGTCGACAGGGCGGGCTACACCTTC. As protein: CASSLVDRAGYTF.